This T cell receptor beta chain is from a study of monozygotic twins with inflammatory bowel disease. Overall study findings and caveats: IBD patients exhibited fewer clonotypes shared with other individuals than healthy twins, particularly with disease activity.

Points on this clonotype: The antigen remains unidentified.

Germline-derived CDR1 and CDR2 are MNHEY and SVGEGT. There are 14 residues in the CDR3. With the 5' RACE reads reprocessed, TCRdb shows one record per CDR3 protein and no DNA. The sample includes nearly 450,000 distinct CDR3 sequences. The chain couples TRBV6-2 or TRBV6-3 to TRBJ2-1; there is no DNA to check the TCRdb D call of TRBD2. The specimen was blood. This sequence was found in a human donor with ulcerative colitis or Crohn's disease, or a healthy co-twin of an affected twin (not recorded which). The CDR3 is CASSPSGTIGEQFF.